What follows is one TCR beta chain and its context. The sample comes from a study of T cell changes during pregnancy in multiple sclerosis. TCRdb's table, derived via immunoSEQ multiplex PCR, lists solely in-frame clones and lacks some. The table records around 100,000 clones, about 93% of them present only once. Per germline, CDR1 SGHTA and CDR2 FQGTGA. V was clipped by 2 bases and J by 14 bases, with 13 bases between them. This CDR3 has 13 residues. The chain carries TRBV7-3 and TRBJ1-6; possible D gene TRBD1, 5 bases. The sample was peripheral blood, taken in the third trimester of pregnancy. This TCR was sampled from a female donor with multiple sclerosis, enrolled in a pregnancy study. The CDR3 bases are TGTGCCAGCAGCTTAGTCTTAGGGGTCTCCCTCCACTTT. Amino acid sequence: CASSLVLGVSLHF.